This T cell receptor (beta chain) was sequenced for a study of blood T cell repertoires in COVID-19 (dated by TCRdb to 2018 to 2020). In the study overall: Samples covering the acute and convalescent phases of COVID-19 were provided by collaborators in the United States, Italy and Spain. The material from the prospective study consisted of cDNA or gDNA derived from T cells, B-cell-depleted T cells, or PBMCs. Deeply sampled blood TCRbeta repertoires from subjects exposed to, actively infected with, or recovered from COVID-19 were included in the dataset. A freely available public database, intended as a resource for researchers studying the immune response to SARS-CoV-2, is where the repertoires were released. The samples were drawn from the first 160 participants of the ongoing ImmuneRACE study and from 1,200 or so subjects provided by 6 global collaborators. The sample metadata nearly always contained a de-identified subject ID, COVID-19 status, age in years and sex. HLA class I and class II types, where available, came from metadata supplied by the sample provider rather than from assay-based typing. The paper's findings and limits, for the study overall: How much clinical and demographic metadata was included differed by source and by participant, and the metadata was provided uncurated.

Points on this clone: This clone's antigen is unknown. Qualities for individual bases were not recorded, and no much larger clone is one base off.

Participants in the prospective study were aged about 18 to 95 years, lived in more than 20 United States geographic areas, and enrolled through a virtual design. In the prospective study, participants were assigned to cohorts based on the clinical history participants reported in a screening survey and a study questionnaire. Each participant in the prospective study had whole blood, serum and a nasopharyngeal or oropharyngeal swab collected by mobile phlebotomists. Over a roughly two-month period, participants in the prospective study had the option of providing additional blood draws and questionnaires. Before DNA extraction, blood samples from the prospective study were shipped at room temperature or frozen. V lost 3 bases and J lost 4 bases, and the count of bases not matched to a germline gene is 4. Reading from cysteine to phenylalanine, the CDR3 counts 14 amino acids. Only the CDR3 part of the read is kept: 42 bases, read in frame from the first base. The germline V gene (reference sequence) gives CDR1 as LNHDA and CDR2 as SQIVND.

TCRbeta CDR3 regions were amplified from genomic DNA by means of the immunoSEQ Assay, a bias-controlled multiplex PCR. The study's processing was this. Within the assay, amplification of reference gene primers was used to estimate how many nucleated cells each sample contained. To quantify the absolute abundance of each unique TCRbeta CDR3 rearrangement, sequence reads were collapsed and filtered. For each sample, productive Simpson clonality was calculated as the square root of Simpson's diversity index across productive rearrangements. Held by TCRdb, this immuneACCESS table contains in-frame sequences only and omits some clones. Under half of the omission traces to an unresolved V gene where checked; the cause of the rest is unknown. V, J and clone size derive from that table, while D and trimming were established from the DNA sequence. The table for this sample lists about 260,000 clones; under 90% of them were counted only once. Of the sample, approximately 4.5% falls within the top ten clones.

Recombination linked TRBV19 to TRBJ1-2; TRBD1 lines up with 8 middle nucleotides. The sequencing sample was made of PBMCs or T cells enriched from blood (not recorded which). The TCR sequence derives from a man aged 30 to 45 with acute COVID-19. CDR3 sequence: CASSIGQGTYGYTF. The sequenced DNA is TGTGCCAGTAGTATCGGACAGGGAACCTATGGCTACACCTTC.